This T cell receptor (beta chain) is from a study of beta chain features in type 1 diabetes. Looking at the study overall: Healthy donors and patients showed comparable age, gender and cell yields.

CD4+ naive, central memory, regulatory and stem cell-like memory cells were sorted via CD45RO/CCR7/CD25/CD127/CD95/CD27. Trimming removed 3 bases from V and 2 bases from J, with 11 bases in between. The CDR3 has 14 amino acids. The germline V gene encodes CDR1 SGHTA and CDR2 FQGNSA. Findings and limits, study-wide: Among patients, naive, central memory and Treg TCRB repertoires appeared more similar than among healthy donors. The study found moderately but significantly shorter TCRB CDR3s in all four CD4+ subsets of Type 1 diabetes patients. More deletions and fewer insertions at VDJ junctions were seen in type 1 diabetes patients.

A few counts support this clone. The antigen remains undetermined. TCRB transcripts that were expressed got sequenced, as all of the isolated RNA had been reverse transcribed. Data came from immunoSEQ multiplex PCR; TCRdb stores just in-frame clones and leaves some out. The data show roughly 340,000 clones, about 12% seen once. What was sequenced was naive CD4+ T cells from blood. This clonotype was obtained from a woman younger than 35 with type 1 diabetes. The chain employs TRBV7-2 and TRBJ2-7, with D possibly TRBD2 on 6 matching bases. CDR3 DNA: TGTGCCAGCAGCTTCTCCGGGAGCACCTACGAGCAGTACTTC. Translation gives CASSFSGSTYEQYF.